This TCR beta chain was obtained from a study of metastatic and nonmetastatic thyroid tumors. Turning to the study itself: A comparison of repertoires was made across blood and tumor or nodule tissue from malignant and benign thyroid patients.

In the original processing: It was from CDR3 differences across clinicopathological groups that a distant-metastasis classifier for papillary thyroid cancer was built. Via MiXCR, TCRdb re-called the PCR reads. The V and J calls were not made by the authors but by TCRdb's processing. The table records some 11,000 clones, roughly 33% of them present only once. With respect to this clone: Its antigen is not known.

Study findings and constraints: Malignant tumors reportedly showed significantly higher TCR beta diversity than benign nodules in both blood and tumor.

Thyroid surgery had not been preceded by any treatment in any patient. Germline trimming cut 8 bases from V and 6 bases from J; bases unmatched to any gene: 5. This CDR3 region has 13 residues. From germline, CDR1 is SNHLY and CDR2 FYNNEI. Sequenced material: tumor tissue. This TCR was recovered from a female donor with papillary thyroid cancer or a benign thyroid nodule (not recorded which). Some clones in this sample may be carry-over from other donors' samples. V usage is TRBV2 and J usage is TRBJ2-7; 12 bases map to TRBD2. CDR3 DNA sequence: TGTGCCAGCCGACTAGCGGGAGAGAGCGAGCAGTACTTC. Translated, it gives CASRLAGESEQYF.